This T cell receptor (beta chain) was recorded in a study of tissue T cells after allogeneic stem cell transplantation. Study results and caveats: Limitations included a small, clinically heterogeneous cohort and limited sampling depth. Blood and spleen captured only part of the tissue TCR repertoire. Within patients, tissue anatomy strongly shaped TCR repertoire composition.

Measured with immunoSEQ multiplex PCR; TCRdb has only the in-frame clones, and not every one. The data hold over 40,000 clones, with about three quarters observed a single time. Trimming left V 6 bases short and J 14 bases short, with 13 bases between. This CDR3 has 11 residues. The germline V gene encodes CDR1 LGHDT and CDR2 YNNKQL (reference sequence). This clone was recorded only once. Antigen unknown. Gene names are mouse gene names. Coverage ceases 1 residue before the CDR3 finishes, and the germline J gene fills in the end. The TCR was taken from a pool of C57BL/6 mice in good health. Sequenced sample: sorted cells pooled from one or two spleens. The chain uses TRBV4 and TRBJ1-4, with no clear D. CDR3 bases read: TGTGCCAGCAGTCTCCGGGCCGGGTTATTT. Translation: CASSLRAGLF. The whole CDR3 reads CASSLRAGLFF.